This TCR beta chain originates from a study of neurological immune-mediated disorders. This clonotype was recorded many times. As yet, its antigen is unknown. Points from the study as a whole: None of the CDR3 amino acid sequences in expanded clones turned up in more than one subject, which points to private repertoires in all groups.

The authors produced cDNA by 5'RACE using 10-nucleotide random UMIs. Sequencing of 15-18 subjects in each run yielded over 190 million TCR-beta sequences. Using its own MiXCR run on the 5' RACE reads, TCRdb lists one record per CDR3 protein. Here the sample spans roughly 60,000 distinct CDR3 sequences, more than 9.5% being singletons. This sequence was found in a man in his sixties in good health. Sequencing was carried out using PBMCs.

The CDR3 protein is CASSQVGGNSYEQYF. In DNA, the CDR3 is TGCGCCAGCAGCCAAGTAGGGGGGAACTCCTACGAGCAGTACTTC. The gene calls are TRBV4-3 and TRBJ2-7, with D possibly being TRBD1 or TRBD2 (6 bases each). CDR3 length: 15 residues. Trimming cost V 1 base and J 0 bases, with 10 bases left between them. Germline values: CDR1 LGHNA, CDR2 YSLEER.